These 12 T cell receptor beta chains were all obtained from the same sample, sequenced in a study of T cells in Graves' hyperthyroidism and ophthalmopathy. What was amplified from RNA transcripts were TCR beta CDR3 regions. HTBI primers drove first-round RT-PCR of the TCR CDR3. In TCRdb, the multiplex PCR reads were re-called with MiXCR into one record per CDR3 protein. The sample has a few hundred thousand distinct CDR3 sequences; around 21% are singletons. The specimen was blood. Receptor source: a man aged 18 to 35 with Graves' hyperthyroidism.

Ten or more counts support this clonotype. J is TRBJ2-2 and V is TRBV6-1; D might be TRBD1 (6 bases). V lost 5 bases, J lost 6 bases, and 16 bases lay in between. CDR1 is MNHNS, CDR2 SASEGT, per germline. This CDR3 is built from 15 residues. The CDR3 bases are TGTGCCAGCAGTATGTCAGGGGAAGGGGCCGGGGAGCTGTTTTTT. It is translated as CASSMSGEGAGELFF.

Ten or more counts support this clonotype. The chain recombines TRBV27 with TRBJ1-5; D call uncertain. V was shortened by 5 bases and J by 5 bases, with 13 bases between the two germline ends. Germline V gene sequence: CDR1 MNHEY, CDR2 SMNVEV (reference sequence). The CDR3 length is 14 residues. CDR3 coding DNA: TGTGCCAGCAGTCCCGGAGGCATGTATCAGCCCCAGCATTTT. Translating gives CASSPGGMYQPQHF.

This clonotype has ten or more counts. One end of the junction is discordant with germline, which a read error may explain. The CDR3 reads CSASGTGGYKGPRAF. In nucleotides, the CDR3 is TGCAGTGCTTCCGGGACAGGGGGCTATAAAGGCCCAAGGGCCTTC. This chain uses TRBV20-1 with TRBJ1-2, with 12 bases that match TRBD1. This CDR3 contains 15 residues. The germline CDR1 and CDR2 sequences are DFQATT and SNEGSKA (reference sequence).

The CDR3 loop is CASSEGTGGHSYEQYF. DNA of the CDR3: TGTGCCAGCAGCGAGGGGACAGGGGGTCACTCCTACGAGCAGTACTTC. V and J are TRBV9 and TRBJ2-7; TRBD1 agrees at 11 bases. V lost 3 bases to trimming and J lost 0 bases; unmatched junction nucleotides: 5. Germline CDR1 and CDR2: SGDLS and YYNGEE. The CDR3 covers 16 residues.

This clonotype was counted at least ten times. V gene TRBV6-5 combines with J gene TRBJ2-2; unclear D gene. Trimming removed 2 bases at V and 4 bases at J, with 5 bases between. This CDR3 comprises 13 residues. Germline CDR1 and CDR2: MNHEY and SVGAGI. The CDR3 sequence is CASSYLPTGELFF. The CDR3 region has the DNA TGTGCCAGCAGTTACCTCCCCACCGGGGAGCTGTTTTTT.

The J gene is TRBJ1-2, the V gene TRBV6-1; D remains ambiguous. CDR3 length: 14 amino acids. V lost 4 bases to trimming and J lost 0 bases, with 9 bases between them. From germline, CDR1 is MNHNS and CDR2 SASEGT. The CDR3 DNA sequence: TGTGCCAGCAGTGCTGCGGATACTAACTATGGCTACACCTTC. It encodes CASSAADTNYGYTF.

This clonotype was seen at least ten times. A read error may produce the germline difference seen at one junction end. The rearrangement joins TRBV20-1 to TRBJ1-1; D gene ambiguous. Germline V lookup: CDR1 DFQATT, CDR2 SNEGSKA (reference sequence). The CDR3 sequence is 12 residues long. The CDR3 nucleotides read TGCAGTGCTAGAGGTGTGAACACTGAGGCTTTCTTT. Its protein is CSARGVNTEAFF.

V and J are TRBV28 and TRBJ1-4; D is ambiguous. V was shortened by 6 bases and J by 10 bases, with 15 bases between the two germline ends. The CDR3 runs 13 residues. Germline CDR1 is MDHEN and CDR2 is SYDVKM. CDR3 coding DNA: TGTGCCAGCAGGGAAGTCAGTAGTTTAAAACTGTTTTTT. Its translation: CASREVSSLKLFF. Variable domain in full (rest from reference TRBV28 and TRBJ1-4): DVKVTQSSRYLVKRTGEKVFLECVQDMDHENMFWYRQDPGLGLRLIYFSYDVKMKEKGDIPEGYSVSREKKERFSLILESASTNQTSMYLCASREVSSLKLFFGSGTQLSVL.

The chain joins TRBV28 to TRBJ2-7; a weak D match, TRBD2 (6 bases). This CDR3 region has 12 residues. CDR1 and CDR2 from the germline V gene are MDHEN and SYDVKM. Between the trimmed V and J ends, which lost 7 bases and 3 bases, there was a span of 10 bases. CDR3 protein: CASTGTVYEQYF. The CDR3 DNA sequence: TGTGCCAGCACCGGGACTGTCTACGAGCAGTACTTC.

DNA of the CDR3: TGCGCCAGCCGGGCCCCCGGCCGGGCTGGGGCCAACGTCCTGACTTTC. Protein: CASRAPGRAGANVLTF. The chain uses TRBV4-1 and TRBJ2-6; no clear D gene. The CDR3 runs 16 residues. The germline gives CDR1 MGHRA, CDR2 YSYEKL. Trimming removed 8 bases from V and 2 bases from J, with 16 bases in between.

This clonotype was seen a handful of times. V and J are TRBV18 and TRBJ2-7, with 8 bases matching TRBD1. The length of the CDR3 is 15 residues. CDR1 and CDR2 (germline): KGHSH, LQKENI. Trimming cost V 5 bases and J 5 bases; bases outside gene matches: 11. CDR3 DNA sequence: TGTGCCAGCTCAATCGACTCTGGACAGGGAAACGAGCAGTACTTC. It yields the protein CASSIDSGQGNEQYF.

This clonotype was seen a handful of times. The chain combines TRBV12-3 or TRBV12-4 with TRBJ2-2; TRBD2 is a possible D gene (5 bases). The germline V and J ends were trimmed by 8 bases and 1 base, with 8 bases remaining between them. The CDR3 is 13 residues long. The CDR3 is CASPEGNTGELFF. The CDR3 nucleotides are TGTGCCAGCCCCGAGGGGAACACCGGGGAGCTGTTTTTT.